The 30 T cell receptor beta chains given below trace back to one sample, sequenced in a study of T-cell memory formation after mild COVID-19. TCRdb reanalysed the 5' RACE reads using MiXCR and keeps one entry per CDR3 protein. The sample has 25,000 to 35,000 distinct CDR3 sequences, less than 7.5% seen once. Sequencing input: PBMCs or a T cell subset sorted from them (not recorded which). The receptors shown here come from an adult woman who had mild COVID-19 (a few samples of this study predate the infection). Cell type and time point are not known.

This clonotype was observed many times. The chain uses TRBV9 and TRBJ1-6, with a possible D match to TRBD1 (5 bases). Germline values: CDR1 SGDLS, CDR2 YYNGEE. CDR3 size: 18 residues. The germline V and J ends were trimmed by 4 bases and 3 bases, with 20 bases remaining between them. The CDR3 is CASSPSLQGWDYNSPLHF. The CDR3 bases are TGTGCCAGCAGCCCATCCCTTCAGGGTTGGGACTATAATTCACCCCTCCACTTT.

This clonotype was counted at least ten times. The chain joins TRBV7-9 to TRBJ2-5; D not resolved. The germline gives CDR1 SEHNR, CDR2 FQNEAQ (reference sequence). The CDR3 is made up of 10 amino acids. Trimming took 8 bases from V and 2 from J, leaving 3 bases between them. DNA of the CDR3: TGTGCCAGCTCTCAAGAGACCCAGTACTTC. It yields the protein CASSQETQYF.

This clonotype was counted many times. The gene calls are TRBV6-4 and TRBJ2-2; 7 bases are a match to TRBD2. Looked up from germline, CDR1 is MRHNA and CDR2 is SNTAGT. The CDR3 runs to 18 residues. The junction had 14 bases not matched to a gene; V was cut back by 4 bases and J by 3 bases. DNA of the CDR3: TGTGCCAGCAGTGCTGTTGTGCCTAGCGGTGGCTACACCGGGGAGCTGTTTTTT. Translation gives CASSAVVPSGGYTGELFF.

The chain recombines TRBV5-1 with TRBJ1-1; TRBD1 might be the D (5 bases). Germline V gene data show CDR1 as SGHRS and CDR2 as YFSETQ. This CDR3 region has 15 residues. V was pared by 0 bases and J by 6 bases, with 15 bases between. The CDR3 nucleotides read TGCGCCAGCAGCTTGGGGGTCTCAGGGCCCGCTGAAGCTTTCTTT. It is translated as CASSLGVSGPAEAFF.

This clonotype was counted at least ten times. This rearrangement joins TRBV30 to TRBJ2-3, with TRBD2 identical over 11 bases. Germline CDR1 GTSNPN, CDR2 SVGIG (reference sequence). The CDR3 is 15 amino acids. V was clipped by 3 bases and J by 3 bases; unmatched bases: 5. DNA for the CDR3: TGTGCCTGGAGCGAACTAGCGGGAGTGACAGATACGCAGTATTTT. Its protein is CAWSELAGVTDTQYF.

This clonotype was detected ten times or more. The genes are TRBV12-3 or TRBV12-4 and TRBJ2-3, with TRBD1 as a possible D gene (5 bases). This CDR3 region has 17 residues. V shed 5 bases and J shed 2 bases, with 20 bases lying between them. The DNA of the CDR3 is TGTGCCAGCAGTCCCCGGGCCCGACAGACCCTCACAGATACGCAGTATTTT. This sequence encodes CASSPRARQTLTDTQYF.

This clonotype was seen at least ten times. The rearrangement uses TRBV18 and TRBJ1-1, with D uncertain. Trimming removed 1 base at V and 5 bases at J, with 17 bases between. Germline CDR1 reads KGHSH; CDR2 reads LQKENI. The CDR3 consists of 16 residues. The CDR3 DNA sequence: TGTGCCAGCTCACCACAGGGCAGTGCCCGGGGTACTGAAGCTTTCTTT. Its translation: CASSPQGSARGTEAFF.

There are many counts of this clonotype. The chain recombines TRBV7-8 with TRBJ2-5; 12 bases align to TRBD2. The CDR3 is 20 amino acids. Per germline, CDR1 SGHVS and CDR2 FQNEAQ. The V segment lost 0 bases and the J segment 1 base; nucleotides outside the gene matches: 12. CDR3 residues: CASSLAMGASGRGGQETQYF. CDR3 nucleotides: TGTGCCAGCAGCTTAGCGATGGGAGCTAGCGGGAGGGGGGGCCAAGAGACCCAGTACTTC.

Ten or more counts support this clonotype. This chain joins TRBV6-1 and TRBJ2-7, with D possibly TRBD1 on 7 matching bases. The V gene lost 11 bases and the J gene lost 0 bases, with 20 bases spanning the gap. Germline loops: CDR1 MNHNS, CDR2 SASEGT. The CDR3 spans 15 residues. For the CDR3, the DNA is TGTGCCTGCTGGACGGGGGCAGGGGGCTCCTACGAGCAGTACTTC. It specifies CACWTGAGGSYEQYF.

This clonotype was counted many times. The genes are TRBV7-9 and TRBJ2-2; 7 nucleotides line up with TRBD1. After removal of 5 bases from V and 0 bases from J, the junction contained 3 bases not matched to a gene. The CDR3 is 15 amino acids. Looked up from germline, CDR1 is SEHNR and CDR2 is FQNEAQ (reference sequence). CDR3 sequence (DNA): TGTGCCAGCAGCCAGGGGGTTTCGAACACCGGGGAGCTGTTTTTT. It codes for CASSQGVSNTGELFF. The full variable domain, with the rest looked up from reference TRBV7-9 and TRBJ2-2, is DTGVSQNPRHKITKRGQNVTFRCDPISEHNRLYWYRQTLGQGPEFLTYFQNEAQLEKSRLLSDRFSAERPKGSFSTLEIQRTEQGDSAMYLCASSQGVSNTGELFFGEGSRLTVL.

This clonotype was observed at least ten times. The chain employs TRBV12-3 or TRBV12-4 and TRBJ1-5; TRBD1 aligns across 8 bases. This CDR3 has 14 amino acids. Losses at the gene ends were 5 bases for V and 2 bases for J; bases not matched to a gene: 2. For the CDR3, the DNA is TGTGCCAGCAGTGACAGGGGAGGCAATCAGCCCCAGCATTTT. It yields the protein CASSDRGGNQPQHF.

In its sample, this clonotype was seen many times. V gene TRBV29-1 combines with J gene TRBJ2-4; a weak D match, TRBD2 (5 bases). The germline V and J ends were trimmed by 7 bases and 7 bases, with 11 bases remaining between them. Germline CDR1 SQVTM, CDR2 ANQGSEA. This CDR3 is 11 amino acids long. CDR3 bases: TGCAGCGGTGAGCTAGCTAACATTCAGTACTTC. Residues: CSGELANIQYF.

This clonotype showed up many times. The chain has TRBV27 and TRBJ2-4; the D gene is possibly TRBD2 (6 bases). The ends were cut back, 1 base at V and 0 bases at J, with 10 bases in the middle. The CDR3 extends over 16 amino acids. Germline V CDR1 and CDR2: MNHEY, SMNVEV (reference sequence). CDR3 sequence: CASSLYSGQAKNIQYF. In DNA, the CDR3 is TGTGCCAGCAGTTTATACAGCGGGCAAGCCAAAAACATTCAGTACTTC.

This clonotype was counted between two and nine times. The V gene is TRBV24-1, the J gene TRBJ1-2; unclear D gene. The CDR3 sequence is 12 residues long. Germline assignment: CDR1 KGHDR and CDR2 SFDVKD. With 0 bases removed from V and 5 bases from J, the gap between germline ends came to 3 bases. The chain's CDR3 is CATSDLSYGYTF. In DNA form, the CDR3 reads TGTGCCACCAGTGATTTGTCATATGGCTACACCTTC.

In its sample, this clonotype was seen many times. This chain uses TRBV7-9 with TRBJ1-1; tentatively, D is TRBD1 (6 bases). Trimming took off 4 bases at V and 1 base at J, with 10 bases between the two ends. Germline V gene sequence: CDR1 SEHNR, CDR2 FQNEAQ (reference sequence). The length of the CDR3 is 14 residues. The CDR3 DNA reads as TGTGCCAGCAGCTGGGACAATCCGAACACTGAAGCTTTCTTT. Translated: CASSWDNPNTEAFF.

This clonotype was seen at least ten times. The CDR3, as DNA: TGCAGCGTTGACCGGGCCGGTCACAATGAGCAGTTCTTC. Protein sequence: CSVDRAGHNEQFF. The chain has TRBV29-1 and TRBJ2-1; D gene uncertain. CDR3 length: 13 amino acids. Germline V gene sequence: CDR1 SQVTM, CDR2 ANQGSEA. V gave up 3 bases and J gave up 5 bases, with 11 bases separating them.

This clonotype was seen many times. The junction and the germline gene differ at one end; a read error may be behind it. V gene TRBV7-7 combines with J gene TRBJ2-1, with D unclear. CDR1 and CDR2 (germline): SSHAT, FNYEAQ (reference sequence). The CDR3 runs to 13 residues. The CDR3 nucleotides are TGTGCTAGCAGTCCTAACCCGTACAATGAGCAGTTCTTC. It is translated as CASSPNPYNEQFF.

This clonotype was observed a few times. CDR3 protein: CASSLPEDSINMNTEAFF. The CDR3 bases are TGTGCCAGCAGCTTGCCCGAGGACAGTATTAACATGAACACTGAAGCTTTCTTT. V is TRBV5-6 and J is TRBJ1-1; possible D gene TRBD1, 6 bases. Trimming removed 1 base from V and 0 bases from J, with 19 bases in between. The length of the CDR3 is 18 residues. Germline values: CDR1 SGHDT, CDR2 YYEEEE.

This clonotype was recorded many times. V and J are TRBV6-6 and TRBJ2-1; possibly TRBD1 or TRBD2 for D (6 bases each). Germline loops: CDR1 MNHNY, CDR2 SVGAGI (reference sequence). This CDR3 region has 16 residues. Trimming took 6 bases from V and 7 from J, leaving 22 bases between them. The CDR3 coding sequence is TGTGCCAGCAGGGATTCAACAGGGAGGAGTAAGAATGAGCAGTTCTTC. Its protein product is CASRDSTGRSKNEQFF.

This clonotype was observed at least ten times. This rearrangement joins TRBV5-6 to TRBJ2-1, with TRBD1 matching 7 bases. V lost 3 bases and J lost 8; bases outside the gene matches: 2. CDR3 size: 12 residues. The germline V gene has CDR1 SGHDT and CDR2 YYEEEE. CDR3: CASSWTGDEQFF. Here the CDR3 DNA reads TGTGCCAGCAGCTGGACAGGCGATGAGCAGTTCTTC.

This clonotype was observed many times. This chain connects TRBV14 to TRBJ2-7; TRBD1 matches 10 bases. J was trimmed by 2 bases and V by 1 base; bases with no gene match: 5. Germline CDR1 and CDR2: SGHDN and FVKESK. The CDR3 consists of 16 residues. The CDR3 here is CASSQVPGQGTYEQYF. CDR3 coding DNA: TGTGCCAGCAGCCAAGTCCCGGGACAGGGGACCTACGAGCAGTACTTC.

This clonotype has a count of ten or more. The CDR3 nucleotides read TGTGCCAGCAGCTTCTCAGGATACGGGGAGCTGTTTTTT. It encodes CASSFSGYGELFF. The chain carries TRBV5-6 and TRBJ2-2; no reliable D call. The CDR3 contains 13 residues. The germline V and J ends were trimmed by 2 bases and 7 bases, with 9 bases remaining between them. Germline CDR1 is SGHDT and CDR2 is YYEEEE.

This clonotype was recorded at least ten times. The CDR3 sequence: CASSLFRGTGNQPQHF. CDR3 coding DNA: TGTGCCAGCAGTTTATTCCGGGGAACGGGCAATCAGCCCCAGCATTTT. This sequence joins TRBV28 and TRBJ1-5, with D unresolved. The CDR3 consists of 16 residues. Between the trimmed V and J ends, which lost 1 base and 2 bases, there was a span of 12 bases. Germline loops: CDR1 MDHEN, CDR2 SYDVKM.

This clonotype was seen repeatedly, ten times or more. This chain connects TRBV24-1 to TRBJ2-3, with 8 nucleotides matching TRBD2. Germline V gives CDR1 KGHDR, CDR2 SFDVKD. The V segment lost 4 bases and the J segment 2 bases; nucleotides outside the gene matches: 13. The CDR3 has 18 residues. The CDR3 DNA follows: TGTGCCACCAGTGACCCCGAGCGGGGGCCCGCCTTCACAGATACGCAGTATTTT. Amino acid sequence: CATSDPERGPAFTDTQYF.

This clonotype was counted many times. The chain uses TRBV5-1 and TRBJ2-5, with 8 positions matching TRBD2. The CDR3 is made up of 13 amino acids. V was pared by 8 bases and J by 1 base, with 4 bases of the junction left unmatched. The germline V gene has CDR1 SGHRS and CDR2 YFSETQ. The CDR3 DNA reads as TGCGCCAGTCAACTAGCGGCCCAAGAGACCCAGTACTTC. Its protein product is CASQLAAQETQYF.

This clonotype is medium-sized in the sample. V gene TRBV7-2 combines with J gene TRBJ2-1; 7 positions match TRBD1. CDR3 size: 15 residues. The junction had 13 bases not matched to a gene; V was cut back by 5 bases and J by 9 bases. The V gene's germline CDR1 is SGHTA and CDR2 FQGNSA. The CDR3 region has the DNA TGTGCCAGCAGCCCGACCGCTACAGGGGATACTGAGCAGTTCTTC. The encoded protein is CASSPTATGDTEQFF.

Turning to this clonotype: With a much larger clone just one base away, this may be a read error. CDR3 loop: CASSLVRADAFF. CDR3 DNA: TGTGCCAGCAGCCTCGTTAGGGCTGACGCTTTCTTT. The chain employs TRBV7-9 and TRBJ1-1; no clear D gene. The CDR3 spans 12 residues. Per germline, CDR1 SEHNR and CDR2 FQNEAQ (reference sequence). The whole variable domain, filled in from reference TRBV7-9 and TRBJ1-1, reads DTGVSQNPRHKITKRGQNVTFRCDPISEHNRLYWYRQTLGQGPEFLTYFQNEAQLEKSRLLSDRFSAERPKGSFSTLEIQRTEQGDSAMYLCASSLVRADAFFGQGTRLTVV.

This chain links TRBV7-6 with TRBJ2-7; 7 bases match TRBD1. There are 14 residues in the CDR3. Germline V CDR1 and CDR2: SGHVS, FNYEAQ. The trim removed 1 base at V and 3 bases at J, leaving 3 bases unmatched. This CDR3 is CASSLEGALYEQYF. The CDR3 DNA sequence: TGTGCCAGCAGCTTAGAGGGGGCACTCTACGAGCAGTACTTC. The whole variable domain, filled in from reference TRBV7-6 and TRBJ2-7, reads GAGVSQSPRYKVTKRGQDVALRCDPISGHVSLYWYRQALGQGPEFLTYFNYEAQQDKSGLPNDRFSAERPEGSISTLTIQRTEQRDSAMYRCASSLEGALYEQYFGPGTRLTVT.

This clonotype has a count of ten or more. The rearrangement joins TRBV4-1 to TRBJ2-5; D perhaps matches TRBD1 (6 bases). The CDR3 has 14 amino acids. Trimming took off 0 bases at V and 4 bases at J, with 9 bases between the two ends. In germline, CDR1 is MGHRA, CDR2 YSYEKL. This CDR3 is CASSQEQGVETQYF. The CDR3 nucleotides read TGCGCCAGCAGCCAAGAACAGGGAGTAGAGACCCAGTACTTC.

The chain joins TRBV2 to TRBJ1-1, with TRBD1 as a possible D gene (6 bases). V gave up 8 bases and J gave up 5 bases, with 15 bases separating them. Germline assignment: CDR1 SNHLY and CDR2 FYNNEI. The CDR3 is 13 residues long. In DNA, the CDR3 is TGTGCCAGCTCTCAGGAGGGGGGAACTGAAGCTTTCTTT. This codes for CASSQEGGTEAFF.